This passage covers 30 T cell receptor beta chains from one sample sequenced in a study of blood T cells in healthy people across ages. PCR was performed a second time for roughly 7 to 12 cycles using a sample-barcoded 5' primer and a J-beta primer mix. Each CDR3 protein is one row after TCRdb ran MiXCR on the 5' RACE reads. This sample has 1.5 million to 2 million distinct CDR3 sequences, with roughly 28% found just once. The sample comprised blood. All receptors derive from a woman between 25 and 40 years old in good health.

This clonotype was seen just once. The V and J genes are TRBV5-1 and TRBJ1-2, with unresolved D. Trimming removed 4 bases from V and 0 bases from J, with 13 bases in between. The CDR3 totals 15 residues. Germline V gene sequence: CDR1 SGHRS, CDR2 YFSETQ. The chain's CDR3 is CASSPGIFANYGYTF. CDR3 nucleotides: TGCGCCAGCAGCCCGGGGATTTTCGCTAACTATGGCTACACCTTC.

In its sample, this clonotype was seen a few times. The chain recombines TRBV29-1 with TRBJ1-1, with a weak D call TRBD1 (6 bases). There are 13 residues in the CDR3. From germline, CDR1 is SQVTM and CDR2 ANQGSEA. The V gene lost 4 bases and the J gene lost 6 bases, with 15 bases spanning the gap. This CDR3 reads CSVVGQGIAEAFF. The DNA of the CDR3 is TGCAGCGTTGTAGGGCAGGGGATCGCTGAAGCTTTCTTT.

On this clonotype: A much larger clone differs by one base, so this may be a read error. The chain combines TRBV10-3 with TRBJ2-7; D is ambiguous. Looked up from germline, CDR1 is ENHRY and CDR2 is SYGVKD. This CDR3 has 13 amino acids. Here the CDR3 DNA reads TGTGCCATCAATGGGGAAAGCTCCTACGTGCAGTACTTC. As protein: CAINGESSYVQYF.

This clonotype occurred many times. This chain connects TRBV6-1 to TRBJ2-7, with TRBD1 matching 7 bases. In germline, CDR1 is MNHNS, CDR2 SASEGT. With 8 bases clipped from V and 0 bases from J, the junction kept 7 bases outside the gene matches. The CDR3 is 14 amino acids. The CDR3 loop reads CASHHGQVSYEQYF. The DNA for the CDR3 is TGTGCCAGCCACCATGGACAGGTCTCCTACGAGCAGTACTTC.

The V call is TRBV6-1, the J call TRBJ2-1; possibly TRBD1 for D (6 bases). Trimming stripped 3 bases from V and 9 bases from J, with 12 bases between. The CDR3 covers 13 residues. Germline assignment: CDR1 MNHNS and CDR2 SASEGT. CDR3 loop: CASSENRASEQFF. The CDR3 region has the DNA TGTGCCAGCAGTGAGAACAGGGCCAGTGAGCAGTTCTTC.

The chain has TRBV20-1 and TRBJ2-3; 11 bases line up with TRBD2. V was pared by 5 bases and J by 4 bases, with 8 bases of the junction left unmatched. CDR1 and CDR2 (germline): DFQATT, SNEGSKA (reference sequence). This CDR3 is built from 15 residues. The CDR3 sequence is CSAHRLAGTSDTQYF. For the CDR3, the DNA is TGCAGTGCTCACCGACTAGCGGGGACCTCAGATACGCAGTATTTT.

This clonotype has only one observation. This may arise from a read error, as a much more abundant clone is one base away. The CDR3 sequence: CASSLSTGQQETQYF. CDR3 DNA: TGTGCCAGCAGTTTGTCCACCGGACAGCAAGAGACCCAGTACTTC. V usage is TRBV12-3 or TRBV12-4 and J usage is TRBJ2-5, with a possible D match to TRBD1 (6 bases). The CDR3 sequence is 15 residues long. V lost 3 bases and J lost 2, with 13 bases in between.

In regard to this clonotype: A read error may be the cause here, since a much bigger clone is one base away. The chain carries TRBV10-2 and TRBJ2-7; D possibly corresponds to TRBD2 (5 bases). From germline, CDR1 is WSHSY and CDR2 SAAADI. This CDR3 spans 14 amino acids. Trimming took 4 bases from V and 2 from J, leaving 12 bases between them. The CDR3 reads CASSVGRKPYEQYF. CDR3 bases: TGCGCCAGCAGTGTAGGGAGAAAACCCTACGAGCAGTACTTC.

Regarding this clonotype: Being one base from a much bigger clone, this may be a read error. This rearrangement joins TRBV5-1 to TRBJ2-7, with D perhaps matching TRBD1 (6 bases). The V and J ends lost 0 bases and 6 bases respectively, with 16 bases between them. Germline V gene data show CDR1 as SGHRS and CDR2 as YFSETQ. The length of the CDR3 is 15 residues. In DNA, the CDR3 is TGCGCCAGCAGCTTGGGCCACAGGGATCGGGGCGAGCAGTACTTC. It encodes CASSLGHRDRGEQYF.

The chain links TRBV20-1 to TRBJ1-2; weak D call: TRBD1 (5 bases). The CDR3 is made up of 15 amino acids. Between the trimmed V and J ends, which lost 0 bases and 1 base, there was a span of 12 bases. The germline V gene encodes CDR1 DFQATT and CDR2 SNEGSKA (reference sequence). CDR3 loop: CSARDLGRNNYGYTF. The CDR3, as DNA: TGCAGTGCTAGAGATTTGGGACGGAATAACTATGGCTACACCTTC.

This sequence joins TRBV21-1 and TRBJ2-7; the table's TRBD1 call for D was not verified on the DNA. TRBV21-1 represents a pseudogene. The CDR3 has 15 amino acids. The CDR3 loop is CAGLTGTKNSYEQYF. The CDR3, as DNA: TGTGCCGGCTTAACCGGGACAAAAAATTCCTACGAGCAGTACTTC.

This clonotype has more than one count but fewer than ten. The rearrangement joins TRBV14 to TRBJ2-3, with unresolved D. V was clipped by 1 base and J by 1 base, with 12 bases between them. There are 16 residues in the CDR3. Germline V gene sequence: CDR1 SGHDN, CDR2 FVKESK. The CDR3 bases are TGTGCCAGCAGCCAAGCTACCGTCTGGGGCACAGATACGCAGTATTTT. Protein: CASSQATVWGTDTQYF.

The J gene is TRBJ1-1, the V gene TRBV6-2 or TRBV6-3; D is unresolved. Germline V lookup: CDR1 MNHEY, CDR2 SVGEGT. The CDR3 is made up of 14 amino acids. With 3 bases removed from V and 4 bases from J, the gap between germline ends came to 12 bases. CDR3 residues: CASSYPGSGTEAFF. As DNA, the CDR3 is TGTGCCAGCAGTTATCCGGGTTCGGGCACTGAAGCTTTCTTT.

This clonotype was seen many times. The rearrangement uses TRBV20-1 and TRBJ1-2; 8 nucleotides align to TRBD1. J was trimmed by 1 base and V by 6 bases; bases with no gene match: 13. The CDR3 runs to 16 residues. The germline V gene encodes CDR1 DFQATT and CDR2 SNEGSKA (reference sequence). CDR3 loop: CSAKETGTGDNYGYTF. CDR3 in DNA: TGCAGTGCGAAGGAAACCGGGACAGGTGATAACTATGGCTACACCTTC.

This sequence joins TRBV27 and TRBJ2-5, with TRBD1 identical over 7 bases. The CDR3 covers 14 residues. V was clipped by 1 base and J by 4 bases; unmatched bases: 3. Looked up from germline, CDR1 is MNHEY and CDR2 is SMNVEV (reference sequence). DNA for the CDR3: TGTGCCAGCAGTTTATGGGGACAGAGAGAGACCCAGTACTTC. Translating gives CASSLWGQRETQYF.

This clonotype showed up many times. This rearrangement joins TRBV20-1 to TRBJ2-6; 7 bases are a match to TRBD1. V lost 6 bases, J lost 0 bases, and 5 bases stayed unmatched. Germline-derived CDR1 and CDR2 are DFQATT and SNEGSKA (reference sequence). The CDR3 has 15 amino acids. CDR3 amino acids: CSARDSYSGANVLTF. CDR3 sequence (DNA): TGCAGTGCAAGGGACAGTTACTCTGGGGCCAACGTCCTGACTTTC.

This clonotype was counted a single time. The V and J genes are TRBV18 and TRBJ1-5; 7 bases align to TRBD1. The junction had 7 bases not matched to a gene; V was cut back by 8 bases and J by 6 bases. The CDR3 runs 13 residues. Germline CDR1 reads KGHSH; CDR2 reads LQKENI. The CDR3 DNA is TGTGCCAGCATTCAGGGGGAGGGTCAGCCCCAGCATTTT. Encoded protein: CASIQGEGQPQHF.

This clonotype was detected only once. Compared with germline, one end of the junction differs, possibly owing to a read error. The chain uses TRBV6-2 or TRBV6-3 and TRBJ2-1, with D perhaps TRBD1 or TRBD2 (5 bases each). The CDR3 runs 16 residues. Germline CDR1 MNHEY, CDR2 SVGEGT. CDR3 sequence reads: CTSSPRGVEGHNEQFF. As DNA, the CDR3 is TGTACCAGCAGTCCCAGAGGGGTTGAGGGTCACAATGAGCAGTTCTTC.

This clonotype was seen ten or more times. The chain is built from TRBV20-1 and TRBJ2-7; the D gene could be TRBD1 or TRBD2 (8 bases each). V was clipped by 2 bases and J by 2 bases, with 19 bases between them. The germline gives CDR1 DFQATT, CDR2 SNEGSKA (reference sequence). The CDR3 is 16 residues long. CDR3 nucleotides: TGCAGTGCTAGACAGGGGGCGAGCGGGAGAGCCTACGAGCAGTACTTC. Translation gives CSARQGASGRAYEQYF.

In its sample, this clonotype was seen a few times. Lacking the conserved final phenylalanine or tryptophan, this CDR3 likely reflects a read error. The chain joins TRBV5-5 to TRBJ2-3, with unresolved D. Trimming shortened V by 4 bases and J by 2 bases, and 11 bases separated the two germline ends. The germline gives CDR1 SGHKS, CDR2 YYEKEE (reference sequence). The CDR3 contains 14 residues. This CDR3 reads CASSGRQNTDTQYL. CDR3 DNA sequence: TGTGCCAGCAGCGGGCGGCAAAACACAGATACGCAGTATTTG.

The chain couples TRBV20-1 to TRBJ2-7; D is unresolved. Germline-derived CDR1 and CDR2 are DFQATT and SNEGSKA (reference sequence). The CDR3 spans 13 residues. Trimming left V 6 bases short and J 1 base short, with 13 bases between. CDR3 in amino acids: CSATDFRSYEQYF. For the CDR3, the DNA is TGCAGTGCGACCGACTTCCGATCCTACGAGCAGTACTTC.

The CDR3 coding sequence is TGTGCCAGCCGCCTCGGGGACATGAACACTGAAGCTTTCTTT. This sequence encodes CASRLGDMNTEAFF. The V gene is TRBV7-9, the J gene TRBJ1-1; D possibly corresponds to TRBD1 (6 bases). CDR3 size: 14 residues. Germline lookup yields CDR1 SEHNR and CDR2 FQNEAQ (reference sequence). Trimming stripped 8 bases from V and 0 bases from J, with 13 bases between.

This clonotype turned up a few times. The rearrangement links TRBV7-2 to TRBJ2-7; D assignment may be TRBD1 or TRBD2 (6 bases each). Trimming cost V 6 bases and J 2 bases, with 20 bases left between them. The CDR3 totals 16 residues. Germline CDR1 is SGHTA and CDR2 is FQGNSA. CDR3: CASSQKRGERTYEQYF. The DNA of the CDR3 is TGTGCCAGCAGTCAGAAGAGGGGGGAACGGACCTACGAGCAGTACTTC.

Ten or more counts support this clonotype. The genes are TRBV11-2 and TRBJ2-3, with a possible D match to TRBD1 (5 bases). Between the trimmed V and J ends, which lost 2 bases and 0 bases, there was a span of 9 bases. The CDR3 sequence is 15 residues long. From germline, CDR1 is SGHAT and CDR2 FQNNGV. The CDR3 sequence is CASSLQGLSTDTQYF. CDR3 DNA sequence: TGTGCCAGCAGCTTACAGGGTCTTAGCACAGATACGCAGTATTTT.

This clonotype was counted only a few times. The chain carries TRBV10-2 and TRBJ2-1; D gene ambiguous. The CDR3 has 11 amino acids. CDR1 and CDR2 from the germline V gene are WSHSY and SAAADI. V shed 8 bases and J shed 10 bases, with 12 bases lying between them. The DNA for the CDR3 is TGCGCCAGCCAGCTAGATAAGGAGCAGTTCTTC. It yields the protein CASQLDKEQFF.

In regard to this clonotype: A much larger clonotype is one base distant, so this may be a read error. The chain uses TRBV20-1 and TRBJ2-3, with D possibly matching TRBD2 (6 bases). The CDR3 is made up of 16 amino acids. Germline lookup yields CDR1 DFQATT and CDR2 SNEGSKA (reference sequence). Trimming left V 0 bases short and J 4 bases short, with 17 bases between. The CDR3 loop reads CSAREWSSESADTQYF. The DNA of the CDR3 is TGCAGTGCTAGAGAGTGGTCTAGCGAGTCCGCAGATACGCAGTATTTT.

This chain links TRBV5-1 with TRBJ2-4; the D gene is possibly TRBD1 (6 bases). Near its end, the DNA agrees better with TRBJ2-7, so the J call may be wrong. The germline V gene has CDR1 SGHRS and CDR2 YFSETQ. This CDR3 comprises 14 residues. CDR3 sequence: CASSLGRQGGEQYF. As DNA, the CDR3 is TGCGCCAGCAGCTTGGGCAGGCAAGGGGGCGAGCAGTACTTC.

This clonotype turned up a few times. One end of the junction varies from germline; a read error may be responsible. In DNA form, the CDR3 reads TGTGCCAGCAGCCTCGACAGAGACGTCACAGATACACAGTATTTT. This sequence encodes CASSLDRDVTDTQYF. This chain connects TRBV7-2 to TRBJ2-3; D perhaps matches TRBD1 (5 bases). CDR1 is SGHTA, CDR2 FQGNSA, per germline. The length of the CDR3 is 15 residues.

The sample holds many counts of this clonotype. V usage is TRBV20-1 and J usage is TRBJ2-7, with D uncertain. With 6 bases removed from V and 7 bases from J, the gap between germline ends came to 10 bases. The CDR3 has 10 residues. Germline values: CDR1 DFQATT, CDR2 SNEGSKA (reference sequence). The CDR3 sequence: CSAPKGEQYF. Here the CDR3 DNA reads TGCAGTGCCCCCAAAGGGGAGCAGTACTTC.

A few counts support this clonotype. V gene TRBV19 combines with J gene TRBJ2-5, with 8 nucleotides matching TRBD2. The ends lost 4 bases at V and 5 bases at J; junction bases unmatched: 6. Germline-derived CDR1 and CDR2 are LNHDA and SQIVND (reference sequence). The CDR3 is 14 amino acids. The CDR3 protein is CASSTRGAGETQYF. CDR3 nucleotide sequence: TGTGCCAGTAGTACGCGGGGGGCTGGCGAGACCCAGTACTTC.